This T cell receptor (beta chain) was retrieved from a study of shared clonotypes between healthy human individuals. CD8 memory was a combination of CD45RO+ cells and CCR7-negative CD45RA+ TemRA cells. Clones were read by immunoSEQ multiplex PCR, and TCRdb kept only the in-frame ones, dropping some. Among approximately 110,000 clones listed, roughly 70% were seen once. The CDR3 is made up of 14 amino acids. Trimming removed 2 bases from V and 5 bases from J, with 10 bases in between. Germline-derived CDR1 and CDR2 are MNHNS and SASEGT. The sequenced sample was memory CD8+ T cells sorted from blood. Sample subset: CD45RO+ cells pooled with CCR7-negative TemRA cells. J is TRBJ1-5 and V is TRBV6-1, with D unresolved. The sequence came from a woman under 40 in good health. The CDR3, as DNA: TGTGCCAGCAGTGAATCGGACGGCCATCAGCCCCAGCATTTT. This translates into CASSESDGHQPQHF.